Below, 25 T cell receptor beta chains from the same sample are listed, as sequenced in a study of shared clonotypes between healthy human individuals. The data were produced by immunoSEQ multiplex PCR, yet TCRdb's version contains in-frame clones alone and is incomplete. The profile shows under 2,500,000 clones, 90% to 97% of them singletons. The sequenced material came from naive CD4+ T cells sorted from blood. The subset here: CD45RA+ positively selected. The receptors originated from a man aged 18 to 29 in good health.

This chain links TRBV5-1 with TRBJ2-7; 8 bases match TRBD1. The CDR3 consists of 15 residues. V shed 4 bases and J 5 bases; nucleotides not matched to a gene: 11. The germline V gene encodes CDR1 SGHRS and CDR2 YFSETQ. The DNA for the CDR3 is TGCGCCAGCAGCGCAGGCAGGGGGCGCTGGGACGAGCAGTACTTC. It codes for CASSAGRGRWDEQYF.

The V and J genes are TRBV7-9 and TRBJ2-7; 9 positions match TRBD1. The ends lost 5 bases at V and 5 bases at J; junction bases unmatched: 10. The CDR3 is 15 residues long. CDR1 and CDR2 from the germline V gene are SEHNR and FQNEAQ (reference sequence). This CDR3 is CASSPVTGGGDEQYF. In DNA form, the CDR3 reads TGTGCCAGCAGCCCGGTCACAGGGGGCGGCGACGAGCAGTACTTC.

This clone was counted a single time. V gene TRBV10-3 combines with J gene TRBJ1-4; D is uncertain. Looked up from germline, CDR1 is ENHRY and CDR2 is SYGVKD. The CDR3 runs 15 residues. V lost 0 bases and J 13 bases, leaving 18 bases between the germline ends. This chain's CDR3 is CAISESGGSMKILFF. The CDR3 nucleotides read TGTGCCATCAGTGAGTCAGGAGGATCTATGAAAATACTGTTTTTT.

CDR3 in DNA: TGTGCCAGCAGTGAAGCGCACAGGGGGCTAGGAAACACCATATATTTT. Its protein is CASSEAHRGLGNTIYF. The chain links TRBV6-1 to TRBJ1-3; 9 bases line up with TRBD1. Germline V lookup: CDR1 MNHNS, CDR2 SASEGT. There are 16 residues in the CDR3. V shed 0 bases, J shed 4 bases, and the junction held 4 bases outside the gene matches.

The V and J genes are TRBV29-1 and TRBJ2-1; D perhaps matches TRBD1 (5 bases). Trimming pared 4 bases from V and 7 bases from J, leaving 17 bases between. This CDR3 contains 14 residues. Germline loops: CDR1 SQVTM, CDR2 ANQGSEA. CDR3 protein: CSVVEGVPSNEQFF. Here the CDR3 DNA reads TGCAGCGTTGTCGAAGGGGTTCCTTCGAATGAGCAGTTCTTC.

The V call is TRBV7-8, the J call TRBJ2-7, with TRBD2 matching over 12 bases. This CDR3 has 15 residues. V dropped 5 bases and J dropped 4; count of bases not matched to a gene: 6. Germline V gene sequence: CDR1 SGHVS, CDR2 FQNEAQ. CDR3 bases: TGTGCCAGCAGCCTCGACCTAGCGGGAGGGTACGAGCAGTACTTC. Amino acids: CASSLDLAGGYEQYF.

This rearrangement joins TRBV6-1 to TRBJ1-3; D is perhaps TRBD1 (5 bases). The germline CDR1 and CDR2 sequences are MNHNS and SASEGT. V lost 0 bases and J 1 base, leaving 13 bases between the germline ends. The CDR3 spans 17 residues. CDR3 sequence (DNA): TGTGCCAGCAGTGAAGCAAAAGGGGATATATCTGGAAACACCATATATTTT. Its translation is CASSEAKGDISGNTIYF.

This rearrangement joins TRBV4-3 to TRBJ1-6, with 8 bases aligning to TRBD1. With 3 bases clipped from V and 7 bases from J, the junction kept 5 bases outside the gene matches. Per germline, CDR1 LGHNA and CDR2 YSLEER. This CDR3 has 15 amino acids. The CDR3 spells CASSQGRQGNSPLHF. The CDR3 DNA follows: TGCGCCAGCAGCCAGGGGAGACAGGGGAATTCACCCCTCCACTTT.

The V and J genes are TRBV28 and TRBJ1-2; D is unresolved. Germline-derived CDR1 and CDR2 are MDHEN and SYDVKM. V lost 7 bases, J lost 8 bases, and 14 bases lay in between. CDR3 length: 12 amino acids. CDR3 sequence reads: CASKTEMMGYTF. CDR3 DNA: TGTGCCAGCAAGACCGAAATGATGGGCTACACCTTC.

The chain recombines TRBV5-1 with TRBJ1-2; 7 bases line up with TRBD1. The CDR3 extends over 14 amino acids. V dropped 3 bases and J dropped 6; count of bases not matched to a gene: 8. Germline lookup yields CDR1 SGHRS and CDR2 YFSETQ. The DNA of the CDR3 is TGCGCCAGCAGCTCGGGGGACAGTTGGAATGGCTACACCTTC. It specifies CASSSGDSWNGYTF.

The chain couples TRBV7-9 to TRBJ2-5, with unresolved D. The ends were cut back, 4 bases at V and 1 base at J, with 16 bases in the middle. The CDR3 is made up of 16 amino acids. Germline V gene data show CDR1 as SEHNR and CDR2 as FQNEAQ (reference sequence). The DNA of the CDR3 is TGTGCCAGCAGCTCCTCGAAACCAGAGCTCCAAGAGACCCAGTACTTC. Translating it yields CASSSSKPELQETQYF.

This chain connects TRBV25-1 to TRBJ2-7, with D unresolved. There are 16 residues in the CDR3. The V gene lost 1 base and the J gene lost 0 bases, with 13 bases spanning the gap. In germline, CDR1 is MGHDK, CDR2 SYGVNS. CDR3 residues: CASSESPGRSSYEQYF. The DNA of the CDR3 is TGTGCCAGCAGTGAATCCCCGGGCCGGAGCTCCTACGAGCAGTACTTC.

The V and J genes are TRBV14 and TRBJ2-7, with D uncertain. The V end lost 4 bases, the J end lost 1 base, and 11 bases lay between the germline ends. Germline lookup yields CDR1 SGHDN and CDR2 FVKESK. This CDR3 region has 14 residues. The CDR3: CASSLRVWSYEQYF. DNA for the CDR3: TGTGCCAGCAGCCTCCGCGTGTGGTCCTACGAGCAGTACTTC.

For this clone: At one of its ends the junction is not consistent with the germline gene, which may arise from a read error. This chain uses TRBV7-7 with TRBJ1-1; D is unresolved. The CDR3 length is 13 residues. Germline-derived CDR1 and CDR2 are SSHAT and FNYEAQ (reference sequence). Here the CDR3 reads CASSFSEYTEAFF. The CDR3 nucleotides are TGTGCTAGCAGCTTTTCCGAGTACACTGAAGCTTTCTTT.

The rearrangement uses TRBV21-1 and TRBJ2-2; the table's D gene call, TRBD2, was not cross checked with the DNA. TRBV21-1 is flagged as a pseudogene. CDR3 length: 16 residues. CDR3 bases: TGTGCCAGCAGCCCCCCTGGCGGCCATGAATACGGGGAGCTGTTTTTT. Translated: CASSPPGGHEYGELFF.

CDR3 sequence (DNA): TGTGCCAGCAGTTACCCCTGGGGAGGGGAGGAGACCCAGTACTTC. Translation: CASSYPWGGEETQYF. The chain uses TRBV6-6 and TRBJ2-5, with TRBD2 matching over 7 bases. The CDR3 extends over 15 amino acids. The germline gives CDR1 MNHNY, CDR2 SVGAGI (reference sequence). The V and J ends lost 2 bases and 5 bases, in that order; junction bases with no gene match: 8.

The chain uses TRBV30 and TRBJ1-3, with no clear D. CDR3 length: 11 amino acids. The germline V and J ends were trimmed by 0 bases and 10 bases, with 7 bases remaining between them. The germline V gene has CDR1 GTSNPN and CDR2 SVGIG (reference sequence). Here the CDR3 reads CAWSVVETIYF. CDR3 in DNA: TGTGCCTGGAGTGTGGTCGAAACCATATATTTT. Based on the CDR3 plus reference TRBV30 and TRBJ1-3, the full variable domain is SQTIHQWPATLVQPVGSPLSLECTVEGTSNPNLYWYRQAAGRGLQLLFYSVGIGQISSEVPQNLSASRPQDRQFILSSKKLLLSDSGFYLCAWSVVETIYFGEGSWLTVV.

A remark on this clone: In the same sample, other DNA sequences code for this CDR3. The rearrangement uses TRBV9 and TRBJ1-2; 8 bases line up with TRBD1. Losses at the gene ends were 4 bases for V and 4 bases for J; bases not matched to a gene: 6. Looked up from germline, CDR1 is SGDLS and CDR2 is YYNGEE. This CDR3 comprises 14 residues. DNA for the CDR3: TGTGCCAGCAGCCGCGGACAGGGCCCCTATGGCTACACCTTC. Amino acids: CASSRGQGPYGYTF.

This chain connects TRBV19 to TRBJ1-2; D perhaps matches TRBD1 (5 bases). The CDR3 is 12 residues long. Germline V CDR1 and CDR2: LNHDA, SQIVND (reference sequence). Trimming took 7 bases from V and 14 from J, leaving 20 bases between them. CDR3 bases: TGTGCCAGTATGAGCCAAGGGACGGTCCGTACCTTC. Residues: CASMSQGTVRTF.

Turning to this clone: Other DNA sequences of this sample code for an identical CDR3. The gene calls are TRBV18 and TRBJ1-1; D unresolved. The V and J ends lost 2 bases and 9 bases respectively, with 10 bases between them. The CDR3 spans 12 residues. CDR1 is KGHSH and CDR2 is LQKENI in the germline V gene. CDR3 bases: TGTGCCAGCTCACCAGGGTCTGAAAAAGCTTTCTTT. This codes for CASSPGSEKAFF.

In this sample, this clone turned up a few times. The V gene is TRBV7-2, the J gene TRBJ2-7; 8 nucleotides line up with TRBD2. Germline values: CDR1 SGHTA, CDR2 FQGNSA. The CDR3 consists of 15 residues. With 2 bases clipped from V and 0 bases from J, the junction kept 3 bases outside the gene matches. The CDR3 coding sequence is TGTGCCAGCAGCTTACAGCGGGGGTCCTCCTACGAGCAGTACTTC. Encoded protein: CASSLQRGSSYEQYF.

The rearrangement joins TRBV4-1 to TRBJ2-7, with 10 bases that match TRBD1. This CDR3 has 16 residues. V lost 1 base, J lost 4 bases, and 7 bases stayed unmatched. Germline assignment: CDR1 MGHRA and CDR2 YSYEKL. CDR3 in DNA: TGCGCCAGCAGCCAAGGGGGACAGGGGAAGGGTTACGAGCAGTACTTC. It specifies CASSQGGQGKGYEQYF.

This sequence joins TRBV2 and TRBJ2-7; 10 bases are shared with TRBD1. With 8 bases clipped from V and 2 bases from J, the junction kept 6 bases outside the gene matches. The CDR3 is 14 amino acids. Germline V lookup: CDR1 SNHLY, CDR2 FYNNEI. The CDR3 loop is CASLQGQGAYEQYF. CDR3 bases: TGTGCCAGCCTACAAGGACAGGGGGCCTACGAGCAGTACTTC.

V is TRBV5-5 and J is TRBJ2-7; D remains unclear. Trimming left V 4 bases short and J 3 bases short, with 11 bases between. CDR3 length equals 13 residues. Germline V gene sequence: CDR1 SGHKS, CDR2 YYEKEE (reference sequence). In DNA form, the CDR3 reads TGTGCCAGCAGCCTCTTTTTAGGCTACGAGCAGTACTTC. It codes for CASSLFLGYEQYF. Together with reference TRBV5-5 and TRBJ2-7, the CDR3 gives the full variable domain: DAGVTQSPTHLIKTRGQQVTLRCSPISGHKSVSWYQQVLGQGPQFIFQYYEKEERGRGNFPDRFSARQFPNYSSELNVNALLLGDSALYLCASSLFLGYEQYFGPGTRLTVT.

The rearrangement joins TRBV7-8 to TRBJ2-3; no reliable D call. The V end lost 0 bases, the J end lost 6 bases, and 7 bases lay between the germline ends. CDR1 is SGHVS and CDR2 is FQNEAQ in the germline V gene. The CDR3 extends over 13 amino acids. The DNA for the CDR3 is TGTGCCAGCAGCTTAGCGCACTTGGATACGCAGTATTTT. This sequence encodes CASSLAHLDTQYF. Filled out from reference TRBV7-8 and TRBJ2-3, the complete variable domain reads GAGVSQSPRYKVAKRGQDVALRCDPISGHVSLFWYQQALGQGPEFLTYFQNEAQLDKSGLPSDRFFAERPEGSVSTLKIQRTQQEDSAVYLCASSLAHLDTQYFGPGTRLTVL.